The next 14 T cell receptor beta chains were all read from a single sample in a study of shared clonotypes between healthy human individuals. Assay: immunoSEQ multiplex PCR; the TCRdb copy retains only in-frame clones and omits some. Here the sample spans approximately 2,000,000 clones, about nine tenths being singletons. The specimen was naive CD4+ T cells from PBMCs. Sample subset: CD45RA+ positively selected. The receptors here all came from a man younger than 35 in good health. Some clones in this sample may be carry-over from other donors' samples.

Regarding this clone: Other DNA sequences of this sample code for an identical CDR3. The chain links TRBV5-1 to TRBJ2-7; D is perhaps TRBD1 (6 bases). CDR1 and CDR2 (germline): SGHRS, YFSETQ. Trimming took off 4 bases at V and 1 base at J, with 12 bases between the two ends. The CDR3 length is 14 residues. The CDR3 loop is CASSTTGGSYEQYF. CDR3 DNA sequence: TGCGCCAGCAGCACGACAGGCGGATCCTACGAGCAGTACTTC.

V usage is TRBV28 and J usage is TRBJ2-2; TRBD2 might be the D (6 bases). Trimming took 9 bases from V and 4 from J, leaving 15 bases between them. This CDR3 has 14 residues. CDR1 is MDHEN, CDR2 SYDVKM, per germline. CDR3 region: CASRDGRSTGELFF. The CDR3 nucleotides read TGTGCCAGTAGAGACGGGAGAAGCACCGGGGAGCTGTTTTTT.

The V call is TRBV10-1, the J call TRBJ2-7; D assignment may be TRBD1 or TRBD2 (5 bases each). CDR1 is WNHNN, CDR2 SYGVQD, per germline (reference sequence). The V end was cut by 11 bases, the J end by 5 bases, with 19 bases between. This CDR3 is 13 amino acids long. The CDR3 nucleotides are TGCGCCGGACCACGGGACGGATCAAACGAGCAGTACTTC. Translating gives CAGPRDGSNEQYF.

The sample holds a few counts of this clone. The same CDR3 can be traced to other DNA sequences in this sample. The chain links TRBV30 to TRBJ2-3; D remains unclear. The V gene lost 0 bases and the J gene lost 1 base, with 2 bases spanning the gap. Germline CDR1 and CDR2: GTSNPN and SVGIG (reference sequence). The CDR3 loop spans 12 amino acids. CDR3 region: CAWSVGTDTQYF. Here the CDR3 DNA reads TGTGCCTGGAGTGTGGGCACAGATACGCAGTATTTT.

J is TRBJ2-7 and V is TRBV6-1, with 8 bases fitting TRBD1. The CDR3 has 14 residues. Germline V CDR1 and CDR2: MNHNS, SASEGT. V shed 6 bases and J 3 bases; nucleotides not matched to a gene: 7. The CDR3, as DNA: TGTGCCAGCAGACCCGGACAGGGAATCTACGAGCAGTACTTC. This encodes CASRPGQGIYEQYF.

As for this clone: Other DNA sequences within the sample encode an identical CDR3. The chain is built from TRBV9 and TRBJ2-7, with D tentatively TRBD1 (6 bases). Germline CDR1 SGDLS, CDR2 YYNGEE. The CDR3 spans 14 residues. The V end lost 0 bases, the J end lost 2 bases, and 9 bases lay between the germline ends. The CDR3 spells CASSVAGTTYEQYF. DNA for the CDR3: TGTGCCAGCAGCGTAGCAGGGACAACCTACGAGCAGTACTTC.

J is TRBJ1-2 and V is TRBV6-5; 9 bases are a match to TRBD1. V dropped 5 bases and J dropped 0; count of bases not matched to a gene: 1. CDR3 length: 14 amino acids. Germline assignment: CDR1 MNHEY and CDR2 SVGAGI. As DNA, the CDR3 is TGTGCCAGCAGTGGACAGGGGACTAACTATGGCTACACCTTC. Its protein is CASSGQGTNYGYTF.

V usage is TRBV5-1 and J usage is TRBJ2-5, with TRBD2 identical over 10 bases. Germline V lookup: CDR1 SGHRS, CDR2 YFSETQ. Trimming removed 0 bases from V and 5 bases from J; junction bases left unmatched: 7. This CDR3 is built from 16 residues. CDR3 DNA sequence: TGCGCCAGCAGCTTGGGGGCTAGCGGGAGAAGGGAGACCCAGTACTTC. Its protein product is CASSLGASGRRETQYF.

As DNA, the CDR3 is TGCGCCAGCAGTCATGGGGAAGGTTTGACTGAAGCTTTCTTT. Encoded protein: CASSHGEGLTEAFF. The chain has TRBV23-1 and TRBJ1-1, with D unresolved. TRBV23-1 is known as an ORF, though its function is uncertain. With 3 bases removed from V and 5 bases from J, the gap between germline ends came to 13 bases. The length of the CDR3 is 14 residues.

In its sample, this clone was seen once. The chain employs TRBV6-1 and TRBJ2-5; 7 bases line up with TRBD2. Germline values: CDR1 MNHNS, CDR2 SASEGT. The length of the CDR3 is 15 residues. The V and J ends lost 1 base and 5 bases, in that order; junction bases with no gene match: 7. CDR3 DNA sequence: TGTGCCAGCAGTGAAGGAGGGAGGGCCTGGGAGACCCAGTACTTC. It specifies CASSEGGRAWETQYF.

The table lists this clone with a count of one. This chain links TRBV19 with TRBJ2-3, with a weak D call TRBD1 (5 bases). With 2 bases removed from V and 0 bases from J, the gap between germline ends came to 12 bases. The CDR3 totals 16 residues. Germline CDR1 and CDR2: LNHDA and SQIVND (reference sequence). The CDR3 here is CASSINRQRSTDTQYF. The CDR3 region has the DNA TGTGCCAGTAGTATAAATAGACAGAGAAGCACAGATACGCAGTATTTT.

Of note for this clone: The same CDR3 is also encoded by other DNA sequences in this sample. V and J are TRBV15 and TRBJ1-1, with D possibly being TRBD1 (6 bases). Trimming stripped 0 bases from V and 8 bases from J, with 10 bases between. Looked up from germline, CDR1 is LNHNV and CDR2 is YYDKDF (reference sequence). CDR3 size: 13 residues. For the CDR3, the DNA is TGTGCCACCAGCAGAGATAGAGGGACAGAAGCTTTCTTT. Encoded protein: CATSRDRGTEAFF.

This clone has just one count. The V gene is TRBV5-1, the J gene TRBJ2-5, with D perhaps TRBD1 (6 bases). CDR1 and CDR2 (germline): SGHRS, YFSETQ. The CDR3 is 16 residues long. V gave up 6 bases and J gave up 3 bases, with 21 bases separating them. DNA for the CDR3: TGCGCCAGCACCTCTCCCGGGACAAAATTAGAAGAGACCCAGTACTTC. This encodes CASTSPGTKLEETQYF.

The chain carries TRBV15 and TRBJ2-7, with a possible D match to TRBD1 (6 bases). This CDR3 region has 14 residues. Germline V gene data show CDR1 as LNHNV and CDR2 as YYDKDF (reference sequence). V shed 1 base and J shed 4 bases, with 11 bases lying between them. CDR3 DNA: TGTGCCACCAGCAGAGGGGCCAGGGGTTACGAGCAGTACTTC. Protein product: CATSRGARGYEQYF.